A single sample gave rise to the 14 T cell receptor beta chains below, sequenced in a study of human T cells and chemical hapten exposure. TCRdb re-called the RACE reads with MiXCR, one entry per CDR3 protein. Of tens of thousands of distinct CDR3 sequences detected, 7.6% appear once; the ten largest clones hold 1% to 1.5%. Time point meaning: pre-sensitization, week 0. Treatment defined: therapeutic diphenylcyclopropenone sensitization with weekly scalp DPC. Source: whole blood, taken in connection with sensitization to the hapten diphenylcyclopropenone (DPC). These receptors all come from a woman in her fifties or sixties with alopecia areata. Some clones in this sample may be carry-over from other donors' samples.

The CDR3 loop reads CSAGTGSWGNIQYF. The CDR3 DNA sequence: TGCAGCGCCGGGACAGGCTCATGGGGGAACATTCAGTACTTC. The V and J genes are TRBV29-1 and TRBJ2-4, with 8 bases fitting TRBD1. Trimming at V came to 7 bases and at J to 7 bases, leaving 12 bases not matched to a gene. Germline assignment: CDR1 SQVTM and CDR2 ANQGSEA. The CDR3 length is 14 residues.

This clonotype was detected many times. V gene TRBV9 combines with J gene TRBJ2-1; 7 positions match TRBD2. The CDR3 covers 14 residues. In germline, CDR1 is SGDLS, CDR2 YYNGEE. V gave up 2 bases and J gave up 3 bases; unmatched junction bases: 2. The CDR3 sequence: CASSVASGYNEQFF. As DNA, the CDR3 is TGTGCCAGCAGCGTCGCTAGCGGCTACAATGAGCAGTTCTTC.

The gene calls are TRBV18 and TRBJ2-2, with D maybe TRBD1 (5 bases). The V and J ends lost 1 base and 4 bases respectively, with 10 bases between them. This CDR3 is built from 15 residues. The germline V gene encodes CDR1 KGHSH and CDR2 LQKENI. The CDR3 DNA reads TGTGCCAGCTCACCACAGGACACCTCCACCGGGGAGCTGTTTTTT. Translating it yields CASSPQDTSTGELFF.

Written as DNA, the CDR3 is TGCAGCGCCGCGACCCCTCCGGGGGCCAACGTCCTGACTTTC. It yields the protein CSAATPPGANVLTF. This sequence joins TRBV29-1 and TRBJ2-6; D is uncertain. The CDR3 is made up of 14 amino acids. V lost 7 bases and J lost 4, with 14 bases in between. The germline V gene encodes CDR1 SQVTM and CDR2 ANQGSEA. Variable domain in full (rest from reference TRBV29-1 and TRBJ2-6): SAVISQKPSRDICQRGTSLTIQCQVDSQVTMMFWYRQQPGQSLTLIATANQGSEATYESGFVIDKFPISRPNLTFSTLTVSNMSPEDSSIYLCSAATPPGANVLTFGAGSRLTVL.

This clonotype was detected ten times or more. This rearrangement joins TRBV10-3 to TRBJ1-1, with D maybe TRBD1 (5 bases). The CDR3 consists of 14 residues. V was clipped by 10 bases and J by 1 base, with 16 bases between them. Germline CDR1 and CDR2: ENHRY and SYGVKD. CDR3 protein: CATGGIVENTEAFF. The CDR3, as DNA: TGTGCCACCGGGGGGATTGTGGAGAACACTGAAGCTTTCTTT.

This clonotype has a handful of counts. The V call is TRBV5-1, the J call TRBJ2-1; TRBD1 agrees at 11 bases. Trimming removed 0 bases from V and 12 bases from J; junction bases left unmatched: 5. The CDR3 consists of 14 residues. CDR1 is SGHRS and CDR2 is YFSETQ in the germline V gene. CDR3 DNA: TGCGCCAGCAGCTTGGGGACAGGGGGCATTGCGCAGTTCTTC. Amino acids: CASSLGTGGIAQFF.

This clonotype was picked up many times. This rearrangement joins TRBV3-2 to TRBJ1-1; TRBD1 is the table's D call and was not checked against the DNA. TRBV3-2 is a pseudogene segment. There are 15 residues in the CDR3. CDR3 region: CASSPRPGSVTEAFF. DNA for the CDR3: TGTGCCAGCAGCCCCAGACCAGGGAGTGTGACTGAAGCTTTCTTT.

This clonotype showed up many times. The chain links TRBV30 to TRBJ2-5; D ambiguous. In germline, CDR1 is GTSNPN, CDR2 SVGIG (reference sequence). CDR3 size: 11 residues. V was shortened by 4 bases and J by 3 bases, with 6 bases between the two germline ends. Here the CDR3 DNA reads TGTGCCTGGACTTTAAAAGAGACCCAGTACTTC. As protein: CAWTLKETQYF.

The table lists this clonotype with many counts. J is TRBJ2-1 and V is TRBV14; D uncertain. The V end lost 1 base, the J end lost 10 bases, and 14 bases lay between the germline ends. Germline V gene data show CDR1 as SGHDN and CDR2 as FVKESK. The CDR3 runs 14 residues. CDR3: CASSQALGQAEQFF. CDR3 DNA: TGTGCCAGCAGCCAAGCATTAGGCCAAGCCGAGCAGTTCTTC.

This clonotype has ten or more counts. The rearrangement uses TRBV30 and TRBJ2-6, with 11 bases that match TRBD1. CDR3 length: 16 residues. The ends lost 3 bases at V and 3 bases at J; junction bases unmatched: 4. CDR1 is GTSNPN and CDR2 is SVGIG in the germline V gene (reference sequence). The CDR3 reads CAWRGQGAIGANVLTF. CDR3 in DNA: TGTGCCTGGAGAGGACAGGGGGCAATTGGGGCCAACGTCCTGACTTTC.

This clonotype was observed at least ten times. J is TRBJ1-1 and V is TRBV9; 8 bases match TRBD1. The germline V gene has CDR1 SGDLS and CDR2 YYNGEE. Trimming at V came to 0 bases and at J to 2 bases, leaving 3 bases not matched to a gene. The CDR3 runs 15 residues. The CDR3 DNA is TGTGCCAGCAGCGTAGGAACAGGGGGTAACACTGAAGCTTTCTTT. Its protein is CASSVGTGGNTEAFF.

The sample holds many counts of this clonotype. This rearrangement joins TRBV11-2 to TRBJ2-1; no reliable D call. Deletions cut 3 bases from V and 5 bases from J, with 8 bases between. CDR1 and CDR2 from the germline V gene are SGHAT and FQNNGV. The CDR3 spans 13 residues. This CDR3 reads CASSFLSHNEQFF. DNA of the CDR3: TGTGCCAGCAGCTTCCTCAGCCACAATGAGCAGTTCTTC.

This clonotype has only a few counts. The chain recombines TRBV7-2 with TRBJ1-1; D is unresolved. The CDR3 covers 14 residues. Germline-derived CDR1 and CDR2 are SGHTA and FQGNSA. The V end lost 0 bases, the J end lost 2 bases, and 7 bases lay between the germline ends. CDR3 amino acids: CASSLALRNTEAFF. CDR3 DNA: TGTGCCAGCAGCTTAGCGCTACGTAACACTGAAGCTTTCTTT.

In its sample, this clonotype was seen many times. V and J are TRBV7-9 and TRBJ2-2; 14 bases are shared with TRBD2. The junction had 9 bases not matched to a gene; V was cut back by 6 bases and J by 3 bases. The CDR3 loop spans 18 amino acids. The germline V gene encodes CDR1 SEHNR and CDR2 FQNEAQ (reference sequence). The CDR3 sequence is CASRHPGLAGVHTGELFF. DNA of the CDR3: TGTGCCAGCAGACACCCGGGACTAGCGGGAGTCCACACCGGGGAGCTGTTTTTT.